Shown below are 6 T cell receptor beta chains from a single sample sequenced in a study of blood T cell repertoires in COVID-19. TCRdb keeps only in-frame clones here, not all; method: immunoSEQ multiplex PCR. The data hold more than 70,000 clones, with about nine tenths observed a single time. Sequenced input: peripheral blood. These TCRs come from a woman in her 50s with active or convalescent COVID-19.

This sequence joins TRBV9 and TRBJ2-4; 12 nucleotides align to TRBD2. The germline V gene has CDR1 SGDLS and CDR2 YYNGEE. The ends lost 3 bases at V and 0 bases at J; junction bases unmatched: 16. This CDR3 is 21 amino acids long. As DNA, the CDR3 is TGTGCCAGCAGCGCTGATACTAGCGGGGGGTTTAACTTAGGAGCCAAAAACATTCAGTACTTC. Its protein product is CASSADTSGGFNLGAKNIQYF.

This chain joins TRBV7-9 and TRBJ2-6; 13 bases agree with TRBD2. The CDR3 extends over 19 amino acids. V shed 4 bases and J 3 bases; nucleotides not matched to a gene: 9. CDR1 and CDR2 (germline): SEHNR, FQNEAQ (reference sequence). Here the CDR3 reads CASSSRLAGGPLGANVLTF. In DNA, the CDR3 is TGTGCCAGCAGCTCGAGACTAGCGGGGGGCCCCCTTGGGGCCAACGTCCTGACTTTC.

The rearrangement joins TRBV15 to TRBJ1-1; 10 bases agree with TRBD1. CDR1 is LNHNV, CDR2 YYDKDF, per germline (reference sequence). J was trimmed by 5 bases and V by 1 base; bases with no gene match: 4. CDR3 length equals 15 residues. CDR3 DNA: TGTGCCACCAGCAGAGGACAGGGGGCTATGACTGAAGCTTTCTTT. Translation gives CATSRGQGAMTEAFF.

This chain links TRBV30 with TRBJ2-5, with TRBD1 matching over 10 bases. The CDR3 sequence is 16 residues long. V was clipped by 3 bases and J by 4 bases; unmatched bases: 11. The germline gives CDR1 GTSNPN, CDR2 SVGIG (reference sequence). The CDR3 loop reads CAWSPTGQGQRETQYF. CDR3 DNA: TGTGCCTGGAGCCCTACGGGACAGGGGCAAAGAGAGACCCAGTACTTC.

CDR3 sequence reads: CASSLAPTSYNEQFF. CDR3 nucleotides: TGTGCCAGCAGCTTGGCACCGACATCCTACAATGAGCAGTTCTTC. The chain links TRBV5-6 to TRBJ2-1; D uncertain. Germline CDR1 reads SGHDT; CDR2 reads YYEEEE. This CDR3 is built from 15 residues. V was trimmed by 0 bases and J by 1 base, leaving 8 bases between them.

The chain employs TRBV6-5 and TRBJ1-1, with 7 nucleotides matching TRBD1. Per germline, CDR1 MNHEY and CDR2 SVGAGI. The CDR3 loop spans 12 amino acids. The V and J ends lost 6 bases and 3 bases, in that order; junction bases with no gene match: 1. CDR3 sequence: CASRDRYTEAFF. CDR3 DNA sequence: TGTGCCAGCAGGGACAGGTACACTGAAGCTTTCTTT.